This TCR beta chain originates from a study of beta chain features in type 1 diabetes. Every isolated RNA sample was fully reverse transcribed, so sequencing captured expressed TCRB transcripts. The assay was immunoSEQ multiplex PCR, and TCRdb's table has in-frame clones only and misses some. The table records about 330,000 clones, 9.5% to 12% of them present only once. This clone was detected a few times. V trimming: 6 bases; J trimming: 1 base; junction bases outside the gene matches: 3. Germline V gene data show CDR1 as SGHRS and CDR2 as YFSETQ. There are 15 residues in the CDR3. Sequencing used naive CD4+ T cells from blood. The chain employs TRBV5-1 and TRBJ2-2, with 10 nucleotides matching TRBD2. The sequence derives from a woman aged 30 to 39 in good health. The CDR3 bases are TGCGCCAGCACCCGACTAGCGGGGAACACCGGGGAGCTGTTTTTT. Residues: CASTRLAGNTGELFF.